These 22 T cell receptor beta chains were sequenced from one sample in a study of T cell responses to AZD1222 COVID-19 vaccine (dated by TCRdb to about 2021). This specimen's time point label, per the study, means: baseline before first vaccination. The method was the immunoSEQ multiplex PCR assay. Sourced from immuneACCESS, this table was stored by TCRdb with only in-frame sequences that have V and J called. A share of the clones is absent; for the studies checked, an unresolved V gene accounts for under half, and the remainder has no known explanation. This sample gives more than 100,000 clones in total; around 90% of them show up just once. The ten largest make up 1.5% of the sample. The material was peripheral blood, obtained on day 0 of AZD1222 vaccination. The source is an adult in good health.

This chain joins TRBV12-5 and TRBJ2-1, with TRBD2 matching over 10 bases. The CDR3 runs 16 residues. Germline V gene lookup returns CDR1 LGHNT and CDR2 FRNRAP. J gave up 6 bases and V 4 bases, and 9 bases lay outside the gene matches. The CDR3 sequence is CASGSNSGTSVNEQFF. The CDR3 nucleotides read TGTGCTAGTGGTTCCAATTCCGGGACTAGCGTCAATGAGCAGTTCTTC.

J is TRBJ2-7 and V is TRBV28; 8 bases are shared with TRBD1. V was clipped by 2 bases and J by 6 bases; unmatched bases: 15. CDR3 length: 17 residues. Germline CDR1 and CDR2: MDHEN and SYDVKM. The CDR3 nucleotides read TGTGCCAGCAGTTTAGAGGCCGGGACAGGCGGAAGGAGCGAGCAGTACTTC. Encoded protein: CASSLEAGTGGRSEQYF.

This chain links TRBV5-1 with TRBJ2-3; 8 positions match TRBD1. There are 13 residues in the CDR3. V dropped 9 bases and J dropped 0; count of bases not matched to a gene: 3. Germline V gene data show CDR1 as SGHRS and CDR2 as YFSETQ. The DNA for the CDR3 is TGCGCCACCCGGACAGGGAGCACAGATACGCAGTATTTT. As protein: CATRTGSTDTQYF.

This clone was recorded a few times. The CDR3 DNA is TGTGCCAGCAGCTTAGCCGTGGACAGCTACGGAAACTATGGCTACACCTTC. It specifies CASSLAVDSYGNYGYTF. The rearrangement uses TRBV7-9 and TRBJ1-2, with D possibly matching TRBD1 (6 bases). The CDR3 sequence is 17 residues long. Trimming removed 0 bases from V and 2 bases from J, with 16 bases in between. Per germline, CDR1 SEHNR and CDR2 FQNEAQ (reference sequence).

The chain carries TRBV7-2 and TRBJ2-3; D is possibly TRBD1 (5 bases). Looked up from germline, CDR1 is SGHTA and CDR2 is FQGNSA. Trimming stripped 1 base from V and 4 bases from J, with 9 bases between. This CDR3 contains 14 residues. The CDR3 is CASSLGLGADTQYF. The DNA of the CDR3 is TGTGCCAGCAGCTTAGGGCTAGGGGCAGATACGCAGTATTTT.

V is TRBV10-3 and J is TRBJ2-7; TRBD1 matches 10 bases. Germline CDR1 is ENHRY and CDR2 is SYGVKD. The J segment lost 5 bases and the V segment lost 5 bases, leaving 6 bases of the junction unmatched. The CDR3 extends over 14 amino acids. The CDR3 spells CAISPGTGVHEQYF. The CDR3 coding sequence is TGTGCCATCAGTCCCGGGACAGGGGTTCACGAGCAGTACTTC.

The chain couples TRBV10-2 to TRBJ1-2; 11 nucleotides align to TRBD1. Per germline, CDR1 WSHSY and CDR2 SAAADI. This CDR3 is built from 15 residues. V trimming: 4 bases; J trimming: 3 bases; junction bases outside the gene matches: 4. The CDR3 nucleotides are TGCGCCAGCAGTGTCGGACAGGGGGCATACTATGGCTACACCTTC. Its protein is CASSVGQGAYYGYTF.

The genes are TRBV4-2 and TRBJ2-7, with D tentatively TRBD2 (5 bases). Trimming removed 0 bases at V and 2 bases at J, with 11 bases between. Germline V lookup: CDR1 LGHNA, CDR2 YNFKEQ. The CDR3 runs to 15 residues. As DNA, the CDR3 is TGTGCCAGCAGCCAAGAGCGAAACGGGGCCTACGAGCAGTACTTC. It specifies CASSQERNGAYEQYF.

The DNA for the CDR3 is TGTGCCAGCAGTTACTCGGGAGACACAGATACGCAGTATTTT. Amino acids: CASSYSGDTDTQYF. The chain couples TRBV6-5 to TRBJ2-3, with D perhaps TRBD2 (5 bases). There are 14 residues in the CDR3. Germline V gene sequence: CDR1 MNHEY, CDR2 SVGAGI. V was cut by 0 bases and J by 2 bases, with 6 bases left in between.

The chain has TRBV19 and TRBJ2-7; 9 nucleotides line up with TRBD1. The CDR3 contains 16 residues. V shed 6 bases and J 2 bases; nucleotides not matched to a gene: 11. The germline V gene encodes CDR1 LNHDA and CDR2 SQIVND (reference sequence). CDR3 coding DNA: TGTGCCAGTAGCCCAAGAGGGGGGACAGGGACCTACGAGCAGTACTTC. As protein: CASSPRGGTGTYEQYF. Drawing the rest from reference TRBV19 and TRBJ2-7, the complete variable domain is DGGITQSPKYLFRKEGQNVTLSCEQNLNHDAMYWYRQDPGQGLRLIYYSQIVNDFQKGDIAEGYSVSREKKESFPLTVTSAQKNPTAFYLCASSPRGGTGTYEQYFGPGTRLTVT.

This clone is a singleton in its sample. The chain joins TRBV6-5 to TRBJ1-4; TRBD1 agrees at 7 bases. The CDR3 runs 13 residues. Per germline, CDR1 MNHEY and CDR2 SVGAGI. Trimming at V came to 2 bases and at J to 12 bases, leaving 6 bases not matched to a gene. The CDR3 nucleotides read TGTGCCAGCAGTTACGGGAGGACAGGAGAACTGTTTTTT. Its protein is CASSYGRTGELFF.

V usage is TRBV7-6 and J usage is TRBJ2-7, with TRBD2 matching over 8 bases. The CDR3 covers 13 residues. The trim removed 5 bases at V and 6 bases at J, leaving 6 bases unmatched. Germline CDR1 reads SGHVS; CDR2 reads FNYEAQ. CDR3 in amino acids: CASSRGLVSEQYF. The DNA for the CDR3 is TGTGCCAGCAGCCGGGGACTAGTATCCGAGCAGTACTTC. The whole variable domain, filled in from reference TRBV7-6 and TRBJ2-7, reads GAGVSQSPRYKVTKRGQDVALRCDPISGHVSLYWYRQALGQGPEFLTYFNYEAQQDKSGLPNDRFSAERPEGSISTLTIQRTEQRDSAMYRCASSRGLVSEQYFGPGTRLTVT.

This clone showed up just a few times. The rearrangement links TRBV23-1 to TRBJ1-5; D unclear. TRBV23-1 is assigned to the ORF class and has an uncertain function. The CDR3 runs to 14 residues. V gave up 0 bases and J gave up 3 bases, with 6 bases separating them. CDR3 region: CASSQSGINQPQHF. As DNA, the CDR3 is TGCGCCAGCAGTCAATCTGGGATCAATCAGCCCCAGCATTTT.

The CDR3 region has the DNA TGTGCCAGCAGCATCTTCTACGAGCAGTACTTC. It translates to CASSIFYEQYF. The chain uses TRBV7-9 and TRBJ2-7; no clear D gene. This CDR3 has 11 amino acids. Trimming removed 5 bases at V and 3 bases at J, with 5 bases between. Germline lookup yields CDR1 SEHNR and CDR2 FQNEAQ (reference sequence).

This clone appeared once. This sequence joins TRBV28 and TRBJ1-2, with D unresolved. Germline V CDR1 and CDR2: MDHEN, SYDVKM. V was trimmed by 3 bases and J by 8 bases, leaving 13 bases between them. This CDR3 has 13 residues. The CDR3 bases are TGTGCCAGCAGTTTGGTTTTTCCTATCGGCTACACCTTC. Translating gives CASSLVFPIGYTF.

The gene calls are TRBV7-8 and TRBJ2-5; 7 nucleotides line up with TRBD2. The CDR3 loop spans 15 amino acids. Losses at the gene ends were 4 bases for V and 2 bases for J; bases not matched to a gene: 7. CDR1 SGHVS and CDR2 FQNEAQ come from the germline V gene. The CDR3 loop reads CASSYRGDLQETQYF. CDR3 DNA: TGTGCCAGCAGCTACCGGGGGGACCTACAAGAGACCCAGTACTTC.

The chain carries TRBV7-9 and TRBJ1-2; TRBD1 is a possible D gene (5 bases). Germline V gene data show CDR1 as SEHNR and CDR2 as FQNEAQ (reference sequence). Between the trimmed V and J ends, which lost 6 bases and 3 bases, there was a span of 14 bases. The CDR3 spans 14 residues. DNA of the CDR3: TGTGCCAGCAGAGGTACCGGGACGGACTATGGCTACACCTTC. It is translated as CASRGTGTDYGYTF. The variable domain in full, with the rest retrieved from reference TRBV7-9 and TRBJ1-2, is DTGVSQNPRHKITKRGQNVTFRCDPISEHNRLYWYRQTLGQGPEFLTYFQNEAQLEKSRLLSDRFSAERPKGSFSTLEIQRTEQGDSAMYLCASRGTGTDYGYTFGSGTRLTVV.

The rearrangement links TRBV19 to TRBJ2-3; the match to TRBD2 covers 11 bases. Germline V gene sequence: CDR1 LNHDA, CDR2 SQIVND (reference sequence). The V gene end was trimmed by 4 bases and the J gene end by 5 bases; junction bases not matched to a gene: 11. The CDR3 loop spans 17 amino acids. CDR3 sequence: CASSTPLAGAPGDTQYF. DNA for the CDR3: TGTGCCAGTAGTACACCACTAGCGGGGGCCCCGGGAGATACGCAGTATTTT.

V and J are TRBV29-1 and TRBJ1-2; D might be TRBD1 (6 bases). The CDR3 sequence is 13 residues long. The germline V and J ends were trimmed by 4 bases and 2 bases, with 11 bases remaining between them. Germline CDR1 SQVTM, CDR2 ANQGSEA. The CDR3: CSVGGQENYGYTF. The CDR3 DNA follows: TGCAGCGTTGGGGGGCAGGAAAACTATGGCTACACCTTC.

The chain links TRBV6-1 to TRBJ1-2, with D perhaps matching TRBD1 (6 bases). The CDR3 is made up of 18 amino acids. V was pared by 2 bases and J by 8 bases, with 27 bases between. CDR1 and CDR2 (germline): MNHNS, SASEGT. The CDR3 bases are TGTGCCAGCAGTGAACCTACACAACAGGGAATGGCGCGTAAAGGCTACACCTTC. It yields the protein CASSEPTQQGMARKGYTF.

The chain recombines TRBV5-1 with TRBJ2-2; 10 nucleotides line up with TRBD1. Germline V gene sequence: CDR1 SGHRS, CDR2 YFSETQ. The CDR3 totals 15 residues. V lost 5 bases and J lost 7; bases outside the gene matches: 8. The CDR3 DNA sequence: TGCGCCAGCAGTCCTCGGACAGGGGGAGGCGGGGAGCTGTTTTTT. Its translation: CASSPRTGGGGELFF.

The chain uses TRBV5-4 and TRBJ1-2, with 8 bases that match TRBD1. Germline loops: CDR1 SGHNT, CDR2 YYREEE (reference sequence). CDR3 length equals 13 residues. Trimming cost V 4 bases and J 8 bases; bases outside gene matches: 7. The CDR3 DNA reads as TGTGCCAGCAGCCTGACAGGGGTGAGCGGCTACACCTTC. Amino acids: CASSLTGVSGYTF.